Listed here are 24 T cell receptor beta chains from one sample, sequenced in a study of T cell changes during pregnancy in multiple sclerosis. Method: immunoSEQ multiplex PCR; TCRdb's copy keeps in-frame clones and lacks some. There are approximately 100,000 clones in the sample; more than 90% occur only once, and approximately 1.2% lies in the top ten. The sequenced sample was peripheral blood, obtained in the second trimester of pregnancy. The receptors were sampled from a female donor with multiple sclerosis, enrolled in a pregnancy study.

This chain links TRBV18 with TRBJ2-1, with D possibly matching TRBD1 (5 bases). Trimming removed 6 bases at V and 5 bases at J, with 17 bases between. The CDR3 is 15 amino acids. CDR1 KGHSH and CDR2 LQKENI come from the germline V gene. CDR3 nucleotides: TGTGCCAGCTCCAGGGAATTAGAACCAGACAATGAGCAGTTCTTC. Residues: CASSRELEPDNEQFF.

The chain joins TRBV7-6 to TRBJ2-2; 7 bases line up with TRBD2. The ends lost 1 base at V and 6 bases at J; junction bases unmatched: 2. The germline V gene encodes CDR1 SGHVS and CDR2 FNYEAQ. The CDR3 is 14 amino acids. CDR3 coding DNA: TGTGCCAGCAGCTTAGGGGGAGGGCCCGGGGAGCTGTTTTTT. This sequence encodes CASSLGGGPGELFF.

The rearrangement uses TRBV27 and TRBJ2-5; 10 positions match TRBD1. CDR1 MNHEY and CDR2 SMNVEV come from the germline V gene (reference sequence). The CDR3 consists of 17 residues. V shed 5 bases and J 1 base; nucleotides not matched to a gene: 10. The CDR3 spells CASSSDRGRGGQETQYF. In DNA, the CDR3 is TGTGCCAGCAGTAGTGACAGGGGGCGAGGTGGCCAAGAGACCCAGTACTTC.

This chain uses TRBV5-4 with TRBJ2-1; 8 positions agree with TRBD2. The V and J ends lost 4 bases and 5 bases, in that order; junction bases with no gene match: 8. In germline, CDR1 is SGHNT, CDR2 YYREEE (reference sequence). The CDR3 length is 15 residues. DNA for the CDR3: TGTGCCAGCAGCCCCGGGACTAGTCCCCACAATGAGCAGTTCTTC. Translation gives CASSPGTSPHNEQFF.

This chain connects TRBV2 to TRBJ1-1; 7 bases map to TRBD1. The V gene end was trimmed by 4 bases and the J gene end by 0 bases; junction bases not matched to a gene: 2. This CDR3 is built from 14 residues. CDR1 SNHLY and CDR2 FYNNEI come from the germline V gene. CDR3 protein: CASSGTGMNTEAFF. CDR3 DNA: TGTGCCAGCAGTGGGACAGGCATGAACACTGAAGCTTTCTTT.

V usage is TRBV28 and J usage is TRBJ1-2; D is unresolved. The CDR3 has 15 residues. Germline CDR1 MDHEN, CDR2 SYDVKM. The germline V and J ends were trimmed by 5 bases and 4 bases, with 17 bases remaining between them. For the CDR3, the DNA is TGTGCCAGCAGTCCTTTGGACTGGGGAGCCTATGGCTACACCTTC. The encoded protein is CASSPLDWGAYGYTF.

The rearrangement links TRBV21-1 to TRBJ2-7; TRBD2 is taken as the D call from the table, unchecked against the DNA. TRBV21-1 is assigned pseudogene status. The CDR3 has 16 amino acids. The chain's CDR3 is CASSHIGGPFSYEQYF. The DNA for the CDR3 is TGTGCCAGCAGTCATATAGGCGGGCCCTTTTCCTACGAGCAGTACTTC.

J is TRBJ1-1 and V is TRBV4-1, with a weak D call TRBD1 (5 bases). CDR1 is MGHRA and CDR2 is YSYEKL in the germline V gene. This CDR3 region has 15 residues. The ends were cut back, 0 bases at V and 7 bases at J, with 15 bases in the middle. The CDR3, as DNA: TGCGCCAGCAGCCAAGAGGCAGGGTTTTCCGGTGAAGCTTTCTTT. This sequence encodes CASSQEAGFSGEAFF.

CDR3 bases: TGCGCCAGCAGCTTCGAGACAGGGGGCCCGGAAGGCTACACCTTC. Translated, it gives CASSFETGGPEGYTF. The gene calls are TRBV5-1 and TRBJ1-2; TRBD1 aligns across 10 bases. This CDR3 is 15 amino acids long. Unmatched junction bases numbered 9, after V lost 2 bases and J lost 8 bases. CDR1 and CDR2 from the germline V gene are SGHRS and YFSETQ.

J is TRBJ1-5 and V is TRBV7-2; 10 nucleotides align to TRBD1. Germline V gene sequence: CDR1 SGHTA, CDR2 FQGNSA. The CDR3 extends over 14 amino acids. Germline trimming cut 5 bases from V and 10 bases from J; bases unmatched to any gene: 8. CDR3 DNA: TGTGCCAGCAGCAGGACAGGGGGAATGTATCCCCAGCATTTT. Translated: CASSRTGGMYPQHF.

The chain links TRBV19 to TRBJ2-5; 7 bases line up with TRBD1. Germline V lookup: CDR1 LNHDA, CDR2 SQIVND (reference sequence). The CDR3 has 13 residues. With V trimmed by 7 bases and J by 8 bases, 10 bases remained unmatched. CDR3 sequence (DNA): TGTGCCAGTACCATGGGTACAGGGGTAACCCAGTACTTC. This sequence encodes CASTMGTGVTQYF.

The chain carries TRBV28 and TRBJ2-7; TRBD1 aligns across 8 bases. Germline V gene sequence: CDR1 MDHEN, CDR2 SYDVKM. The length of the CDR3 is 15 residues. Germline trimming cut 7 bases from V and 1 base from J; bases unmatched to any gene: 9. The DNA for the CDR3 is TGTGCCAGCACGGGGGCGGGACAGGAGTCCTACGAGCAGTACTTC. This sequence encodes CASTGAGQESYEQYF. Full variable domain (rest looked up from reference TRBV28 and TRBJ2-7): DVKVTQSSRYLVKRTGEKVFLECVQDMDHENMFWYRQDPGLGLRLIYFSYDVKMKEKGDIPEGYSVSREKKERFSLILESASTNQTSMYLCASTGAGQESYEQYFGPGTRLTVT.

This chain connects TRBV28 to TRBJ1-3; D is possibly TRBD1 (6 bases). V was cut by 6 bases and J by 0 bases, with 15 bases left in between. In germline, CDR1 is MDHEN, CDR2 SYDVKM. The CDR3 loop spans 16 amino acids. This CDR3 is CASRPDRPISGNTIYF. CDR3 DNA: TGTGCCAGCAGGCCTGACAGGCCGATCTCTGGAAACACCATATATTTT.

V is TRBV5-1 and J is TRBJ2-5; D may be TRBD1 (6 bases). Between the trimmed V and J ends, which lost 4 bases and 2 bases, there was a span of 15 bases. CDR1 and CDR2 (germline): SGHRS, YFSETQ. This CDR3 is built from 15 residues. The chain's CDR3 is CASSPGTPFQETQYF. In DNA, the CDR3 is TGCGCCAGCAGCCCCGGGACACCTTTTCAAGAGACCCAGTACTTC.

The chain employs TRBV9 and TRBJ1-6; TRBD1 matches 7 bases. CDR1 and CDR2 from the germline V gene are SGDLS and YYNGEE. Unmatched junction bases numbered 7, after V lost 7 bases and J lost 0 bases. The CDR3 totals 16 residues. The CDR3 sequence is CASGQAGSSYNSPLHF. The CDR3 nucleotides are TGTGCCAGCGGACAGGCCGGTAGCTCCTATAATTCACCCCTCCACTTT. Supplemented by reference TRBV9 and TRBJ1-6, the full variable domain reads DSGVTQTPKHLITATGQRVTLRCSPRSGDLSVYWYQQSLDQGLQFLIQYYNGEERAKGNILERFSAQQFPDLHSELNLSSLELGDSALYFCASGQAGSSYNSPLHFGNGTRLTVT.

This chain joins TRBV7-9 and TRBJ2-3; D gene uncertain. Germline V CDR1 and CDR2: SEHNR, FQNEAQ (reference sequence). The V end was cut by 1 base, the J end by 0 bases, with 11 bases between. CDR3 length: 16 amino acids. The CDR3: CASSLGGRSSTDTQYF. The CDR3 nucleotides read TGTGCCAGCAGCTTAGGTGGCAGGTCCAGCACAGATACGCAGTATTTT.

This chain links TRBV10-3 with TRBJ2-4; the match to TRBD1 covers 7 bases. Germline V lookup: CDR1 ENHRY, CDR2 SYGVKD. Trimming at V came to 5 bases and at J to 7 bases, leaving 8 bases not matched to a gene. There are 14 residues in the CDR3. CDR3 in amino acids: CAISTTGDRNIQYF. The CDR3, as DNA: TGTGCCATCAGTACTACAGGGGATAGGAACATTCAGTACTTC.

CDR3 in amino acids: CAWRGTGGKYEQYF. The CDR3 coding sequence is TGTGCCTGGAGGGGGACAGGGGGCAAGTACGAGCAGTACTTC. The chain carries TRBV30 and TRBJ2-7; 12 bases line up with TRBD1. The CDR3 runs to 14 residues. V lost 3 bases, J lost 4 bases, and 4 bases stayed unmatched. Per germline, CDR1 GTSNPN and CDR2 SVGIG (reference sequence).

J is TRBJ2-7 and V is TRBV20-1; D is uncertain. The CDR3 has 11 residues. Trimming removed 5 bases from V and 6 bases from J, with 11 bases in between. The germline V gene encodes CDR1 DFQATT and CDR2 SNEGSKA (reference sequence). The CDR3 DNA is TGCAGTGCTCAGGCGCCCCTCGAGCAGTACTTC. Its translation is CSAQAPLEQYF.

The V call is TRBV29-1, the J call TRBJ1-5, with D unclear. Trimming stripped 4 bases from V and 6 bases from J, with 10 bases between. The germline V gene has CDR1 SQVTM and CDR2 ANQGSEA. The CDR3 extends over 12 amino acids. CDR3 sequence: CSVVSGSQPQHF. CDR3 DNA: TGCAGCGTTGTTAGTGGGAGTCAGCCCCAGCATTTT.

The chain links TRBV2 to TRBJ2-7, with 10 bases identical to TRBD2. The CDR3 loop spans 16 amino acids. V shed 7 bases, J shed 1 base, and the junction held 10 bases outside the gene matches. The germline V gene has CDR1 SNHLY and CDR2 FYNNEI. This CDR3 is CASKDLSGRRSYEQYF. CDR3 sequence (DNA): TGTGCCAGCAAGGACCTTAGCGGGAGGCGGTCCTACGAGCAGTACTTC.

This rearrangement joins TRBV2 to TRBJ2-1; 8 bases are shared with TRBD2. The CDR3 runs to 15 residues. V shed 2 bases and J 5 bases; nucleotides not matched to a gene: 5. Germline CDR1 reads SNHLY; CDR2 reads FYNNEI. DNA of the CDR3: TGTGCCAGCAGTGAACAGCGGGGGAGACACAATGAGCAGTTCTTC. It translates to CASSEQRGRHNEQFF.

This sequence joins TRBV2 and TRBJ1-4; 7 positions agree with TRBD1. This CDR3 spans 15 amino acids. Looked up from germline, CDR1 is SNHLY and CDR2 is FYNNEI. V lost 4 bases to trimming and J lost 0 bases; unmatched junction nucleotides: 2. Here the CDR3 reads CASSGTGATNEKLFF. DNA of the CDR3: TGTGCCAGCAGTGGGACAGGAGCAACTAATGAAAAACTGTTTTTT.

This chain connects TRBV10-3 to TRBJ2-3; 7 bases fit TRBD1. The CDR3 extends over 15 amino acids. V shed 2 bases and J 4 bases; nucleotides not matched to a gene: 6. Germline lookup yields CDR1 ENHRY and CDR2 SYGVKD. CDR3 nucleotide sequence: TGTGCCATCAGTGAGCCAAGGGGGCAGGCAGATACGCAGTATTTT. Translation: CAISEPRGQADTQYF.